This TCR beta chain derives from a study of Graves' ophthalmopathy and Graves' hyperthyroidism. Researchers took RNA transcripts and amplified TCR beta CDR3 regions from them. The first round was an RT-PCR with HTBI primers, and the second round was a multiplex PCR. Via MiXCR, TCRdb re-called the multiplex PCR reads, giving one row per CDR3 protein. The table lists roughly 1.1 million distinct CDR3 sequences, roughly 35% of them singletons. The CDR3 extends over 17 amino acids. V was shortened by 3 bases and J by 0 bases, with 18 bases between the two germline ends. CDR1 is SGHAT, CDR2 FQNNGV, per germline.

The TCR comes from an adult man with Graves' hyperthyroidism. The gene calls are TRBV11-2 and TRBJ2-7; no clear D gene. Sequenced material: peripheral blood or thyroid tissue (not recorded which). This CDR3 reads CASSFVAAKGTSYEQYF. The DNA for the CDR3 is TGTGCCAGCAGCTTCGTGGCGGCAAAGGGCACCTCCTACGAGCAGTACTTC. The whole variable domain, filled in from reference TRBV11-2 and TRBJ2-7, reads EAGVAQSPRYKIIEKRQSVAFWCNPISGHATLYWYQQILGQGPKLLIQFQNNGVVDDSQLPKDRFSAERLKGVDSTLKIQPAKLEDSAVYLCASSFVAAKGTSYEQYFGPGTRLTVT.